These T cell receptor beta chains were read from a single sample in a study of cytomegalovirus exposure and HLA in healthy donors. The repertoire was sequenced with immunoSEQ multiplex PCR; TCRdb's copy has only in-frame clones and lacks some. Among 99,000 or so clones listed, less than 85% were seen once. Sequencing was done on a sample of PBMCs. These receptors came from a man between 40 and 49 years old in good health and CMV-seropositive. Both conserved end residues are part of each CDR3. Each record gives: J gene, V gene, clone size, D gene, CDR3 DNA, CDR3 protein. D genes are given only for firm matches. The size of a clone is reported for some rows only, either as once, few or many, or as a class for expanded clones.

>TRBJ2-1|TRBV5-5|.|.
TGTGCCAGCGGCTTAGCGCCTTACAATGAGCAGTTCTTC
CASGLAPYNEQFF
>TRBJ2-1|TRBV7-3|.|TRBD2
TGTGCCAGCAGCTTCGGATCGTTGGCTAGCGGGAGTAATGAGCAGTTCTTC
CASSFGSLASGSNEQFF
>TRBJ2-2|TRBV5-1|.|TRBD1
TGCGCCAGCAGCGACCCCAGACAGGGGAGGACCGGGGAGCTGTTTTTT
CASSDPRQGRTGELFF
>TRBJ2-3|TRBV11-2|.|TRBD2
TGTGCCAGCAGCCATACGCGTGCGGGAGTTGTAGATACGCAGTATTTT
CASSHTRAGVVDTQYF
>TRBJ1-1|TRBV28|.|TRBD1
TGTGCCAGCAGTTTAACCGCGACAGGGACCACTGAAGCTTTCTTT
CASSLTATGTTEAFF
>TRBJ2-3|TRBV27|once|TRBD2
TGTGCCAGCAGCCCGGGACTAGCGGGAGGGTACGATACGCAGTATTTT
CASSPGLAGGYDTQYF
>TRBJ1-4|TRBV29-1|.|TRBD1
TGCAGCGCAAGGGTACCCGGGACAGGTTCTGAAAAACTGTTTTTT
CSARVPGTGSEKLFF
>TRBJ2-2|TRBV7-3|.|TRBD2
TGTGCCAGCAGCTTAGTAGCGGGAGTGGACGGGGAGCTGTTTTTT
CASSLVAGVDGELFF
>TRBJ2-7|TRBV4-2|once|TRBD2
TGTGCCAGCAGCCAAGAGATAGCGGGAGGTCGGGTGGGTGAGCAGTACTTC
CASSQEIAGGRVGEQYF
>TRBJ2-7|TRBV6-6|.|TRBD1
TGTGCCAGCAGGCCGACAGGGATATCGGGGTACGAGCAGTACTTC
CASRPTGISGYEQYF
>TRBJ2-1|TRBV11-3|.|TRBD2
TGTGCCAGCAGCTCAAGTCTAGCGGGTTATAGCTCCTACAATGAGCAGTTCTTC
CASSSSLAGYSSYNEQFF
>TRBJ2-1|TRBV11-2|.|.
TGTGCCAGCAGCCGCCTAGTCTTCAATGAGCAGTTCTTC
CASSRLVFNEQFF
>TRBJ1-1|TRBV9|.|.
TGTGCCAGTACTGCGGGGTTGAACACTGAAGCTTTCTTT
CASTAGLNTEAFF
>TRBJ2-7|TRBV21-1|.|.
TGTGCCAGCAGCCCAAACTCTAAAAGCGGGAACCGCTACGAGCAGTACTTC
CASSPNSKSGNRYEQYF
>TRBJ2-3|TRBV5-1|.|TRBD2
TGCGCCAGCAGCAGAGCGGGGGGGGGTTCAAGAGATACGCAGTATTTT
CASSRAGGGSRDTQYF
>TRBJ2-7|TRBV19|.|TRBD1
TGTGCCAGTAGTGACCCGGGACAGGGGGTTTACGAGCAGTACTTC
CASSDPGQGVYEQYF
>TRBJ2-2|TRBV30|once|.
TGTGCCTGGAGTACGCCGGGCACCGGGGAGCTGTTTTTT
CAWSTPGTGELFF
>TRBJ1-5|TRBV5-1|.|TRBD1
TGCGCCAGCAGCTTAGGGACAGGGGGAGGCCAGCCCCAGCATTTT
CASSLGTGGGQPQHF
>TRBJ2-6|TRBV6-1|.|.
TGTGCCAGCAGTGAAGGACAGAAGTTCTCTGGGGCCAACGTCCTGACTTTC
CASSEGQKFSGANVLTF
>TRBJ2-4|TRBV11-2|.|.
TGTGCCAGCAGCTTAGCCCTCGGAGAAGCGTACTTC
CASSLALGEAYF
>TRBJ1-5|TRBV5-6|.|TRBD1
TGTGCCAGCAGCCCGGACAGGGGGCTAAGCAATCAGCCCCAGCATTTT
CASSPDRGLSNQPQHF
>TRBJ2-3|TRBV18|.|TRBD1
TGTGCCAGCTCAAATAGACAGGGCGCAGATACGCAGTATTTT
CASSNRQGADTQYF
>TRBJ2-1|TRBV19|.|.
TGTGCCAGTGGGCGCGGGAAGCTTAGGAATGAGCAGTTCTTC
CASGRGKLRNEQFF
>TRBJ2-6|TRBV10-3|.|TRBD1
TGTGCCATCAGCCCGGGACAGGGGGCTGGGGCCAACGGCCTGACTTTC
CAISPGQGAGANGLTF
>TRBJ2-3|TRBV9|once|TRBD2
TGTGCCAGCAGCCCCGGACTAGCGGGGGGCGCCTCAGATACGCAGTATTTT
CASSPGLAGGASDTQYF
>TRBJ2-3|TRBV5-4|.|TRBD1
TGTGCCAGCAGCCGACAGGGGACAGATACGCAGTATTTT
CASSRQGTDTQYF
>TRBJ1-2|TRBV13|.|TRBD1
TGTGCCAGCAGCCGACAGGGTGGGGACTATGGCTACACCTTC
CASSRQGGDYGYTF
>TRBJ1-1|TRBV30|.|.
TGTGCCTGGAGTGTACTAAGGGAAGCTTTCTTT
CAWSVLREAFF
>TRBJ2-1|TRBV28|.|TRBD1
TGTGCCAGCAATCCCGGGACAGGGAGAAATGATGAGCAGTTCTTC
CASNPGTGRNDEQFF
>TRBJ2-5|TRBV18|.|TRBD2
TGTGCCAGCTCACCCACCCTAGCGGGAGATGAGACCCAGTACTTC
CASSPTLAGDETQYF
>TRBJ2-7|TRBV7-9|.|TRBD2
TGTTCCAGCAGCTTAGCCCCAGAGACTAGCGGGGACTACGAGCAGTACTTC
CSSSLAPETSGDYEQYF
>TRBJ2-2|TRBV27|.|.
TGTGCCAGCAGTTTTGGAATAGCGCTGAACACCGGGGAGCTGTTTTTT
CASSFGIALNTGELFF
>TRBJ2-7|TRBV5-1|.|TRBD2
TGCGCCAGCAGCAAGGGACTAGCGGGAGGGTTTTCCTACGAGCAGTACTTC
CASSKGLAGGFSYEQYF
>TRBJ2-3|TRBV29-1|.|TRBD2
TGCAGCGCCAGGCGGGGGTCCTTCACAGATACGCAGTATTTT
CSARRGSFTDTQYF
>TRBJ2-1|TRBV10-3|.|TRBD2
TGTGCCAGCCGTGCTAGCGGGAGTTCATACAATGAGCAGTTCTTC
CASRASGSSYNEQFF
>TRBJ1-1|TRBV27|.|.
TGTGCCAGCAGTCCGGGGGGGGGTGAAGCTTTCTTT
CASSPGGGEAFF
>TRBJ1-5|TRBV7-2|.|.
TGTGCCAGCAGCCCCTTTAGCAATCAGCCCCAGCATTTT
CASSPFSNQPQHF
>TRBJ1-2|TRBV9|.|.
TGTGCCAGCAGCGTGGGAGGGGCTTCTAACTATGGCTACACCTTC
CASSVGGASNYGYTF
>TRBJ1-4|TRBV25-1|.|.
TGTGCCAGCAGCTTGGACGGTCGGGGTGAAAAACTGTTTTTT
CASSLDGRGEKLFF
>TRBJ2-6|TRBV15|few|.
TGTGCCACCAGCAGAGATCGAGACTCTGGGGCCAACGTCCTGACTTTC
CATSRDRDSGANVLTF
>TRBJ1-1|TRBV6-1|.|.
TGTGCCAGCAGAGACACATTAGTGCGGAACACTGAAGCTTTCTTT
CASRDTLVRNTEAFF
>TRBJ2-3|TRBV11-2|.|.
TGTGCCAGCAGCTACTACAGCACAGATACGCAGTATTTT
CASSYYSTDTQYF
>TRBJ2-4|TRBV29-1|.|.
TGCAGCGTGATGGCCAGGGGGAGGATGAACATTCAGTACTTC
CSVMARGRMNIQYF
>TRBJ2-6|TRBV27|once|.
TGTGCCAGTGGATATTACTCTGGGGCCAACGGCCTGACTTTC
CASGYYSGANGLTF
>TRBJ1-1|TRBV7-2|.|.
TGTGCCAGCAGCTTAGATCCCAGGCGCCAAGCTTTCTTT
CASSLDPRRQAFF
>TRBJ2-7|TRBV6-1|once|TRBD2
TGTGCCTTGGCGGCGGGGGTCTACGAGCAGTACTTC
CALAAGVYEQYF
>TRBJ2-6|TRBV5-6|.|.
TGTGCCACCCGGGTTTCGGGGGCCAACGTCCTGACTTTC
CATRVSGANVLTF
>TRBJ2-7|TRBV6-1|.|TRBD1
TGTGCCAGCAGTCCGGGACAGGGGAAGTCCTACGAGCAGTACTTC
CASSPGQGKSYEQYF